This T cell receptor (beta chain) was sequenced for a study of blood T cell repertoires in COVID-19. Study at large: The origin of the acute and convalescent COVID-19 samples was the United States, Italy and Spain. PBMCs, B-cell-depleted T cells, or T cells were the source of the cDNA or gDNA that made up the material.

Original processing methods: Scientists estimated how many nucleated cells there were by amplifying reference gene primers. Generated by immunoSEQ multiplex PCR, the TCRdb table keeps only in-frame clones and is missing some. The DNA was the basis for D and trimming; V, J and clone size are from that table. The repertoire holds hundreds of thousands of clones, with roughly 82% as singletons. V was shortened by 6 bases and J by 3 bases, with 9 bases between the two germline ends. Looked up from germline, CDR1 is WNHNN and CDR2 is SYGVQD (reference sequence). This CDR3 is built from 13 residues. Input material: peripheral blood. This chain links TRBV10-1 with TRBJ1-3, with D tentatively TRBD1 (6 bases). The clonotype was recovered from a woman aged 70-85 years with acute or convalescent COVID-19. CDR3 bases: TGCGCCAGCAGCAGGACAGTTGGAAACACCATATATTTT. It specifies CASSRTVGNTIYF.